This passage covers 6 T cell receptor beta chains from one sample sequenced in a study of T cells in localized non-small cell lung cancer. Measured with immunoSEQ multiplex PCR; TCRdb has only the in-frame clones, and not every one. There are 55,000 to 75,000 clones in the sample; approximately 90% occur only once, and 15% to 20% lies in the top ten. The source was peripheral blood, collected before any cancer treatment. The receptors here all came from a man aged 35 to 69 with stage I lung adenocarcinoma.

The rearrangement links TRBV7-7 to TRBJ2-3, with D uncertain. Per germline, CDR1 SSHAT and CDR2 FNYEAQ (reference sequence). This CDR3 contains 13 residues. V lost 5 bases to trimming and J lost 4 bases, with 10 bases between them. The CDR3 DNA is TGTGCCAGCAGCCCCAAAACGGCAGATACGCAGTATTTT. It is translated as CASSPKTADTQYF. The variable domain in full, completed from reference TRBV7-7 and TRBJ2-3, reads GAGVSQSPRYKVTKRGQDVTLRCDPISSHATLYWYQQALGQGPEFLTYFNYEAQPDKSGLPSDRFSAERPEGSISTLTIQRTEQRDSAMYRCASSPKTADTQYFGPGTRLTVL.

The chain joins TRBV2 to TRBJ1-1, with 7 nucleotides matching TRBD1. CDR1 is SNHLY and CDR2 is FYNNEI in the germline V gene. CDR3 length: 13 residues. Trimming at V came to 4 bases and at J to 4 bases, leaving 3 bases not matched to a gene. The CDR3 DNA sequence: TGTGCCAGCAGTGCCCAGGGGGGCACTGAAGCTTTCTTT. Translating gives CASSAQGGTEAFF.

The chain carries TRBV15 and TRBJ2-1, with D tentatively TRBD1 or TRBD2 (5 bases each). Germline-derived CDR1 and CDR2 are LNHNV and YYDKDF (reference sequence). V was trimmed by 9 bases and J by 0 bases, leaving 9 bases between them. CDR3 length equals 13 residues. The CDR3 sequence is CATRGLSYNEQFF. In DNA, the CDR3 is TGTGCCACTCGGGGCCTCTCCTACAATGAGCAGTTCTTC.

V gene TRBV30 combines with J gene TRBJ2-5; 8 bases agree with TRBD1. The V segment lost 7 bases and the J segment 2 bases; nucleotides outside the gene matches: 6. The CDR3 is made up of 13 amino acids. The germline CDR1 and CDR2 sequences are GTSNPN and SVGIG (reference sequence). The CDR3 region has the DNA TGTGCCTCCCAGGACAGGGAGCAAGAGACCCAGTACTTC. Translating gives CASQDREQETQYF.

DNA of the CDR3: TGTGCCAGCAGCTTATATGGTAGCGAGCAGTACTTC. Residues: CASSLYGSEQYF. This sequence joins TRBV11-2 and TRBJ2-7; the D is unclear. CDR3 size: 12 residues. The V and J ends lost 2 bases and 6 bases respectively, with 8 bases between them. The germline CDR1 and CDR2 sequences are SGHAT and FQNNGV. Filled out from reference TRBV11-2 and TRBJ2-7, the complete variable domain reads EAGVAQSPRYKIIEKRQSVAFWCNPISGHATLYWYQQILGQGPKLLIQFQNNGVVDDSQLPKDRFSAERLKGVDSTLKIQPAKLEDSAVYLCASSLYGSEQYFGPGTRLTVT.

Regarding this clone: Relative to the germline gene, one junction end is altered; a read error may explain this. The chain links TRBV5-3 to TRBJ2-3, with 7 bases identical to TRBD2. TRBV5-3 is recorded as an ORF, its role being uncertain. There are 15 residues in the CDR3. The CDR3 DNA is TGTGCCAGCAGCTTCTCTAGCGGAGGCACAGATACGCAGTATTTT. As protein: CASSFSSGGTDTQYF.